A single T cell receptor (beta chain) is shown here with its context. The assay was immunoSEQ multiplex PCR, and TCRdb's table has in-frame clones only and misses some. The repertoire holds around 84,000 clones, with 80% to 90% as singletons. These data originate in a study of T cell responses to AZD1222 COVID-19 vaccine. Trimming removed 6 bases at V and 8 bases at J, with 19 bases between. CDR1 is SGHTA, CDR2 FQGNSA, per germline. CDR3 length equals 14 residues. Specimen: peripheral blood, collected 28 days after the second AZD1222 dose. The receptor was derived from an adult who received the AZD1222 COVID-19 vaccine. This chain links TRBV7-2 with TRBJ1-2; D perhaps matches TRBD1 (5 bases). In DNA, the CDR3 is TGTGCCAGCAGTTCACAGATTTCCGCAGGGGGCTACACCTTC. It translates to CASSSQISAGGYTF.